Here is one TCR beta chain with its context. Its antigen is unknown. Treatment defined: some 20 received Ad26.COV2.S at low or high dose, single or two shots; about 5 received placebo; per-sample allocation not given. All samples were drawn on day 63, counting from the first vaccine or placebo injection. Vaccine was an Ad26 vector expressing Wuhan-strain SARS-CoV-2 spike. This sample was included in a study of Ad26.COV2.S vaccination and SARS-CoV-2 variants. Findings of the study overall: Breadth of non-spike TCRs did not differ between vaccinees and placebo recipients.

The protocol was immunoSEQ multiplex PCR, while the TCRdb copy is restricted to in-frame clones and leaves out a portion. This table holds about 400,000 clones, about 90% found once. The germline gives CDR1 SNHLY, CDR2 FYNNEI. This CDR3 has 20 residues. V was clipped by 2 bases and J by 0 bases, with 26 bases between them. The chain has TRBV2 and TRBJ2-7; D is tentatively TRBD1 or TRBD2 (6 bases each). This TCR came from a person between 18 and 59 years old who received the Ad26.COV2.S COVID-19 vaccine or a placebo. Here the sequenced sample was peripheral blood, taken in a trial of Ad26.COV2.S vaccine versus placebo. The DNA for the CDR3 is TGTGCCAGCAGTGAATTAGTTTGGGGGGCGTCAGAATTTTCCTCCTACGAGCAGTACTTC. Its protein product is CASSELVWGASEFSSYEQYF. The full variable domain, rest sourced from reference TRBV2 and TRBJ2-7, is EPEVTQTPSHQVTQMGQEVILRCVPISNHLYFYWYRQILGQKVEFLVSFYNNEISEKSEIFDDQFSVERPDGSNFTLKIRSTKLEDSAMYFCASSELVWGASEFSSYEQYFGPGTRLTVT.